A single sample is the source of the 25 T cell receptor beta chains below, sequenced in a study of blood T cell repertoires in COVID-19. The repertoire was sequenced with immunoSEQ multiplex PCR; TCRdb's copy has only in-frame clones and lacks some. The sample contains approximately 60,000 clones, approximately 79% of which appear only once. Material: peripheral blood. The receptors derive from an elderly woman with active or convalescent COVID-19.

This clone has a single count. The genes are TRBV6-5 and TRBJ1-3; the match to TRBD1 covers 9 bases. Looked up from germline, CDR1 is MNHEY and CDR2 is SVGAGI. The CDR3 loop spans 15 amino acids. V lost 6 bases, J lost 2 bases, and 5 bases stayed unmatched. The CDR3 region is CASSPNRGPGNTIYF. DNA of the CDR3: TGTGCCAGCAGCCCCAACAGGGGGCCTGGAAACACCATATATTTT.

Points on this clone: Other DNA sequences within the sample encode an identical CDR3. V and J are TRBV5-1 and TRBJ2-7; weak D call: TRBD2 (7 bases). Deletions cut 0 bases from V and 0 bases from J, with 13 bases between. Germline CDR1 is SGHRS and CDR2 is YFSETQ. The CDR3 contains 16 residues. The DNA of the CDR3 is TGCGCCAGCAGCTTGGGCGGGGGCACTAGCTCCTACGAGCAGTACTTC. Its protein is CASSLGGGTSSYEQYF.

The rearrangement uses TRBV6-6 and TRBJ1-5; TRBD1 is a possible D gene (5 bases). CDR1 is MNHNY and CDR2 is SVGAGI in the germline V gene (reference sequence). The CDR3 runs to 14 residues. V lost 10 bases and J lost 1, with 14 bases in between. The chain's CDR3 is CATGAGKSNQPQHF. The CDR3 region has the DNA TGTGCCACCGGGGCGGGGAAGAGCAATCAGCCCCAGCATTTT.

In DNA, the CDR3 is TGTGCCATCAGGGCGACAGGAACGTCCTACGAGCAGTACTTC. Protein sequence: CAIRATGTSYEQYF. The gene calls are TRBV10-3 and TRBJ2-7; a weak D match, TRBD1 (6 bases). This CDR3 spans 14 amino acids. V was clipped by 6 bases and J by 1 base, with 13 bases between them. Germline CDR1 ENHRY, CDR2 SYGVKD.

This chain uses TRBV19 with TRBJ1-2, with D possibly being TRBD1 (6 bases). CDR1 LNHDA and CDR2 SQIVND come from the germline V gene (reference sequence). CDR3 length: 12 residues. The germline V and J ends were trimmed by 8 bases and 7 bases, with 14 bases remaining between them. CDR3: CASRNRVLGYTF. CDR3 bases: TGTGCCAGTCGGAACAGGGTACTTGGCTACACCTTC.

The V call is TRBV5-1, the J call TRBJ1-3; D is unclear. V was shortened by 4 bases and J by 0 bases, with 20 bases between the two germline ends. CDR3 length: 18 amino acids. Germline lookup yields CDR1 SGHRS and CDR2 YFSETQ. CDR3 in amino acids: CASSHTYSGKSSGNTIYF. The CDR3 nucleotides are TGCGCCAGCAGCCACACCTACAGTGGAAAGAGCTCTGGAAACACCATATATTTT.

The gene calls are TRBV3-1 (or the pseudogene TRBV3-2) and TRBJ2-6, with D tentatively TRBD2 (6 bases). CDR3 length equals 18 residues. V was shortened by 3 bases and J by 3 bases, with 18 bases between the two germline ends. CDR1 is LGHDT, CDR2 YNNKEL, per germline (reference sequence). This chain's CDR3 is CASSHHGGALFGANVLTF. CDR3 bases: TGTGCCAGCAGCCACCATGGAGGGGCCTTATTTGGGGCCAACGTCCTGACTTTC.

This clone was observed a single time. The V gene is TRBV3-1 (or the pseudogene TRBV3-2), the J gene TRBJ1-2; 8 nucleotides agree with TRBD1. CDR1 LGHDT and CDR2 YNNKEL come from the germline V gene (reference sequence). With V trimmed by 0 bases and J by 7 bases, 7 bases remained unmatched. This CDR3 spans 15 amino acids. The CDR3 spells CASSQDGQGAAGYTF. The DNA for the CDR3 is TGTGCCAGCAGCCAAGATGGTCAGGGGGCAGCTGGCTACACCTTC.

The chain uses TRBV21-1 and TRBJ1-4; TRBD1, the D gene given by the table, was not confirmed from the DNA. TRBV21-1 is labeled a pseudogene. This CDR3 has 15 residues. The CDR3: CASTKGTGGREKLFF. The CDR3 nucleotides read TGTGCCAGCACCAAAGGGACAGGGGGACGGGAAAAACTGTTTTTT.

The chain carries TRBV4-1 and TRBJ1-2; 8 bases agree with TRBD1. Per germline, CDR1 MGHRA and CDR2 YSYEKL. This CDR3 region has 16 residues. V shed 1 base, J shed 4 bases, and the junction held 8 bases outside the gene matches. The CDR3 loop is CASSQGINRGSYGYTF. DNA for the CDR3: TGCGCCAGCAGCCAAGGGATCAACAGGGGGTCCTATGGCTACACCTTC.

CDR3 amino acids: CASSLQANTEAFF. DNA of the CDR3: TGTGCCAGCAGCTTACAGGCGAACACTGAAGCTTTCTTT. This chain links TRBV7-9 with TRBJ1-1, with D unclear. The CDR3 is 13 amino acids. With 2 bases removed from V and 1 base from J, the gap between germline ends came to 5 bases. CDR1 is SEHNR, CDR2 FQNEAQ, per germline (reference sequence).

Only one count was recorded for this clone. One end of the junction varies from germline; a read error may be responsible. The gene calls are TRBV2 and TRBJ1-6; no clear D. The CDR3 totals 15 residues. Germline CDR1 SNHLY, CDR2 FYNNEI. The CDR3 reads CASSQSRSYNSPHHF. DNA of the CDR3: TGTGCCAGTAGCCAGTCCCGCTCCTATAATTCACCCCACCACTTT.

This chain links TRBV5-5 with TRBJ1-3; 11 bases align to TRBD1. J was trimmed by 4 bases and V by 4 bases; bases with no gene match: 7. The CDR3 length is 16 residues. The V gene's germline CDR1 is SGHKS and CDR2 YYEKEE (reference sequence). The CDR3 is CASSIGQGAIGNTIYF. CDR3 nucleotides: TGTGCCAGCAGCATCGGACAGGGGGCAATCGGAAACACCATATATTTT. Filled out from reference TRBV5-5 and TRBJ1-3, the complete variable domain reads DAGVTQSPTHLIKTRGQQVTLRCSPISGHKSVSWYQQVLGQGPQFIFQYYEKEERGRGNFPDRFSARQFPNYSSELNVNALLLGDSALYLCASSIGQGAIGNTIYFGEGSWLTVV.

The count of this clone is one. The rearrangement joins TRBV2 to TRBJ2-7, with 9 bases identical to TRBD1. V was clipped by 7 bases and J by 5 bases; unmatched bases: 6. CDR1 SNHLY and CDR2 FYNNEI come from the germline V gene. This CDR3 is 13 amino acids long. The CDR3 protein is CASTRTGVHEQYF. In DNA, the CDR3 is TGTGCCAGCACCCGGACAGGGGTGCACGAGCAGTACTTC. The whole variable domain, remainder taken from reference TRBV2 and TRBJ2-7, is EPEVTQTPSHQVTQMGQEVILRCVPISNHLYFYWYRQILGQKVEFLVSFYNNEISEKSEIFDDQFSVERPDGSNFTLKIRSTKLEDSAMYFCASTRTGVHEQYFGPGTRLTVT.

CDR3 sequence (DNA): TGTGCCAGGGGAGAGCGGGGGGTTTACGGTGAGCAGTTCTTC. Its translation is CARGERGVYGEQFF. The rearrangement joins TRBV7-2 to TRBJ2-1; TRBD2 agrees at 9 bases. Germline CDR1 SGHTA, CDR2 FQGNSA. This CDR3 is 14 amino acids long. V dropped 9 bases and J dropped 9; count of bases not matched to a gene: 12.

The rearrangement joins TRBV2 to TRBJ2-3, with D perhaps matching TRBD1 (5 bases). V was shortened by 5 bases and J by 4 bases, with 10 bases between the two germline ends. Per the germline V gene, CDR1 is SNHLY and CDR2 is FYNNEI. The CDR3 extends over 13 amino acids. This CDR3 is CASSQQVSDTQYF. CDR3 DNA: TGTGCCAGCAGTCAACAGGTATCAGATACGCAGTATTTT.

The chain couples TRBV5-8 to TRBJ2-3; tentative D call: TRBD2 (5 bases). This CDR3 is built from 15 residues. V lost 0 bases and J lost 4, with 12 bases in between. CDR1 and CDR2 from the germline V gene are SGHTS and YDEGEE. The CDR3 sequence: CASSLDEGSADTQYF. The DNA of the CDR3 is TGTGCCAGCAGCTTGGATGAGGGCTCCGCAGATACGCAGTATTTT.

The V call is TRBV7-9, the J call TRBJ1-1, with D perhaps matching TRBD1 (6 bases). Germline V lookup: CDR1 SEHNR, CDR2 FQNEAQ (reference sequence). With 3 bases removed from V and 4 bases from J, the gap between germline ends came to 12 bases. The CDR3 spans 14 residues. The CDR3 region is CASSFSRGSTEAFF. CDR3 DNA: TGTGCCAGCAGCTTCTCAAGGGGGAGCACTGAAGCTTTCTTT.

The CDR3 coding sequence is TGCAGCGTGACAGGGACAGGGAGGGACACTGAAGCTTTCTTT. Protein product: CSVTGTGRDTEAFF. V and J are TRBV29-1 and TRBJ1-1; 9 nucleotides line up with TRBD1. V lost 6 bases, J lost 3 bases, and 8 bases stayed unmatched. The CDR3 runs to 14 residues. Germline V CDR1 and CDR2: SQVTM, ANQGSEA.

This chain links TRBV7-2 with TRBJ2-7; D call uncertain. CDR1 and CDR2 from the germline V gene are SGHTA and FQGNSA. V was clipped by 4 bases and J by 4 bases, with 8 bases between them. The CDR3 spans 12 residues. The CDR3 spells CASSSTRYEQYF. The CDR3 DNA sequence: TGTGCCAGCAGCTCCACGAGGTACGAGCAGTACTTC.

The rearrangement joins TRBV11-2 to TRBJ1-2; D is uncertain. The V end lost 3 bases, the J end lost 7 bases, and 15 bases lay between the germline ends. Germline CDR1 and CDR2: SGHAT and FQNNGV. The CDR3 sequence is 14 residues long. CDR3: CASSFGREVGGYTF. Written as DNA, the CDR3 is TGTGCCAGCAGCTTTGGAAGGGAGGTGGGTGGCTACACCTTC.

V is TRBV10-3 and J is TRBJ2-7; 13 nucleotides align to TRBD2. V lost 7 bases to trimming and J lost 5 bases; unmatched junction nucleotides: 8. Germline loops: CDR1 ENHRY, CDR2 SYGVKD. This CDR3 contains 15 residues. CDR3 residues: CAINARTSGGHEQYF. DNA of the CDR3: TGTGCCATCAACGCAAGGACTAGCGGGGGCCACGAGCAGTACTTC.

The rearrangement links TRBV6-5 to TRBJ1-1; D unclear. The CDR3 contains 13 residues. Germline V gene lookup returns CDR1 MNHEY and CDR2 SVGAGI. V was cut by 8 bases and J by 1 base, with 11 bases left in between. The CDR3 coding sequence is TGTGCCAGCCCAAACGAGGGGAACACTGAAGCTTTCTTT. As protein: CASPNEGNTEAFF.

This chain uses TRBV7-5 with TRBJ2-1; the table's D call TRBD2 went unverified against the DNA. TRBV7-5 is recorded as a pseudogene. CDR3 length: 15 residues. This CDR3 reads CARSTQLAANNEQFF. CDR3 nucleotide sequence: TGTGCCAGAAGCACCCAACTAGCGGCCAACAATGAGCAGTTCTTC.

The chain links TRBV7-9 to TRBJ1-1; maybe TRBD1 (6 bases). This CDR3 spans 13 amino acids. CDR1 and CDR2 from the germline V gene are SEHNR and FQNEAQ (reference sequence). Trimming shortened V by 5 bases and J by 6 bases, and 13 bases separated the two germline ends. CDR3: CASSAGTTAEAFF. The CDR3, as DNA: TGTGCCAGCAGCGCAGGGACAACCGCTGAAGCTTTCTTT.